Listed here is a single T cell receptor (beta chain). Its binding antigen is unknown. Within one base of it there is no much larger clone, and no base qualities were kept. The CDR3 regions of human TCRbeta chains were analyzed by immunosequencing. Per the original workflow: Repertoire TCRs were matched against a reference library of SARS-CoV-2-specific TCRs generated with the MIRA antigen-specificity platform. Breadth meant the fraction of unique TCRs that were SARS-CoV-2-associated, whereas depth meant the fraction of total T cells that were SARS-CoV-2-associated. Each spike-specific TCR was assigned to its reactive spike region and to a CD4 or CD8 class using the MIRA data. Log10-transformed breadth and depth values were compared by one-way ANOVA with Sidak's multiple comparisons tests. Sourced from immuneACCESS, this table was stored by TCRdb with only in-frame sequences that have V and J called. A share of the clones is absent; for the studies checked, an unresolved V gene accounts for under half, and the remainder has no known explanation. V and J calls and clone size are given by that table; D and trimming were obtained from the DNA. In all, the sample holds 160,000 or so clones, and under 95% of those were seen once. Roughly 4.4% of the sample lies in the top ten.

Counted from cysteine to phenylalanine, this CDR3 has 18 amino acids. Just the 54-base CDR3 DNA is kept, in frame starting at base 1. Trimming removed 0 bases from V and 3 bases from J, leaving 15 bases between the germline ends. The germline V gene yields SGHDN for CDR1 and FVKESK for CDR2. These data originate in a study of T cell responses to AZD1222 COVID-19 vaccine (dated by TCRdb to about 2021). A note on the overall study: TCR sequencing was performed for about 250 trial participants, of whom approximately 200 were given two doses of AZD1222 and approximately 25 were given two doses of MenACWY control vaccine. Trial participants were enrolled by age into 18-55, 56-69 and 70-plus year subgroups, with about 150, 28 and 57 TCR-sequenced participants respectively. Paper-wide results and their limitations: Reportedly, almost half of the unique spike-specific TCRs recognized epitopes lying outside the regions that are mutated in the B.1.351 and B.1.1.7 variants. Conclusions about previously exposed vaccinees were limited because only six AZD1222 recipients were SARS-CoV-2 seropositive at baseline. In the small 56-69-year group, the increase in depth fell short of significance, most likely because of low power. After two AZD1222 doses, spike-specific TCR breadth and depth were significantly higher than at day 0 and than in MenACWY recipients. The vaccine-associated CD4 TCRs covered the entire spike protein, and the dominant responses fell in regions 160-218 and 743-854. Because no samples from the day 14 peak response were available, repertoires could be characterized only after the peak T cell response. Participants were mostly white British and included more females than males, and it was suggested by the authors that clonal diversity may have been underestimated.

The intended sense of this specimen's time point label: baseline before first vaccination. Reading the label with the study, this specimen's treatment or condition is: meningococcal conjugate vaccine given as trial control. The vaccinee samples were drawn from two UK trials, COV001 and COV002, one of which was a single-blind randomized controlled phase 2/3 trial testing AZD1222 (ChAdOx1 nCoV-19) in healthy adults. For TCRbeta chain sequencing, PBMC samples were collected from trial participants at day 0 and at day 28 after the second dose. Source: peripheral blood, taken on day 0 of MenACWY control vaccination. The sequence is built from TRBV14 and TRBJ2-6; no D segment can be confidently identified. The source is an adult in good health. In nucleotide form, the sequence is TGTGCCAGCAGCCAAGAAGGTCGTCAGGCCTTTGGGGCCAACGTCCTGACTTTC. Its translation reads: CASSQEGRQAFGANVLTF.